This T cell receptor beta chain was captured by sequencing in a study of cytomegalovirus exposure and HLA in healthy donors. Trimming removed 7 bases from V and 0 bases from J, with 10 bases in between. CDR3 size: 15 residues. Germline values: CDR1 LNHDA, CDR2 SQIVND (reference sequence). Sequencing was performed with immunoSEQ multiplex PCR; in TCRdb, only in-frame clones are kept and a portion is missing. The sample holds 260,000 or so clones, 88% seen once. Sequences were obtained from PBMCs. This chain connects TRBV19 to TRBJ2-6; perhaps TRBD1 as D (5 bases). The sequence derives from a woman aged 18 to 35 in good health and CMV-seronegative. The CDR3, as DNA: TGTGCCAGTACCATGACAGACTCTGGGGCCAACGTCCTGACTTTC. Protein: CASTMTDSGANVLTF.